This passage covers 18 T cell receptor beta chains from one sample sequenced in a study of blood T cell repertoires in COVID-19. Measured with immunoSEQ multiplex PCR; TCRdb has only the in-frame clones, and not every one. This sample has around 130,000 clones, with 80% to 90% found just once. The sample comprised peripheral blood. These receptors all stem from a human donor in a cohort sampled during active COVID-19.

The chain uses TRBV5-1 and TRBJ2-2, with D tentatively TRBD1 (5 bases). Looked up from germline, CDR1 is SGHRS and CDR2 is YFSETQ. This CDR3 contains 15 residues. Trimming took off 2 bases at V and 0 bases at J, with 8 bases between the two ends. The chain's CDR3 is CASSFLDTNTGELFF. The CDR3 bases are TGCGCCAGCAGCTTCTTGGACACGAACACCGGGGAGCTGTTTTTT.

This chain uses TRBV5-1 with TRBJ2-5, with 7 bases fitting TRBD2. Per the germline V gene, CDR1 is SGHRS and CDR2 is YFSETQ. There are 14 residues in the CDR3. V lost 3 bases, J lost 1 base, and 3 bases stayed unmatched. This CDR3 is CASSSGGTQETQYF. CDR3 sequence (DNA): TGCGCCAGCAGCTCCGGGGGGACCCAAGAGACCCAGTACTTC.

This clone was counted only a few times. V and J are TRBV25-1 and TRBJ2-7; the D gene is possibly TRBD1 (8 bases). The V end was cut by 4 bases, the J end by 7 bases, with 17 bases between. Germline CDR1 reads MGHDK; CDR2 reads SYGVNS. The CDR3 length is 14 residues. The CDR3 region is CASSGPGQGGEQYF. As DNA, the CDR3 is TGTGCCAGCAGTGGCCCCGGACAGGGAGGGGAGCAGTACTTC.

This clone was counted only a few times. The gene calls are TRBV3-1 (or the pseudogene TRBV3-2) and TRBJ1-6; D unclear. CDR1 is LGHDT and CDR2 is YNNKEL in the germline V gene (reference sequence). V was cut by 1 base and J by 6 bases, with 7 bases left in between. This CDR3 spans 14 amino acids. The CDR3 sequence: CASSQVGVNSPLHF. Here the CDR3 DNA reads TGTGCCAGCAGCCAAGTCGGTGTTAATTCACCCCTCCACTTT.

J is TRBJ2-6 and V is TRBV5-1; D perhaps matches TRBD1 (5 bases). The V gene lost 4 bases and the J gene lost 0 bases, with 8 bases spanning the gap. The CDR3 has 15 residues. Germline V lookup: CDR1 SGHRS, CDR2 YFSETQ. CDR3 amino acids: CASSATVSGANVLTF. The CDR3 nucleotides read TGCGCCAGCAGCGCGACAGTCTCTGGGGCCAACGTCCTGACTTTC.

The chain employs TRBV6-4 and TRBJ1-6; D is undetermined. Trimming took 4 bases from V and 6 from J, leaving 7 bases between them. The CDR3 runs to 13 residues. The germline gives CDR1 MRHNA, CDR2 SNTAGT. The CDR3 sequence is CASSAGSNSPLHF. As DNA, the CDR3 is TGTGCCAGCAGTGCGGGATCTAATTCACCCCTCCACTTT.

The V and J genes are TRBV4-1 and TRBJ1-6; 11 bases match TRBD1. CDR3 length equals 16 residues. The ends lost 2 bases at V and 9 bases at J; junction bases unmatched: 6. Per the germline V gene, CDR1 is MGHRA and CDR2 is YSYEKL. The CDR3 DNA sequence: TGCGCCAGCAGCCAAAAGACGGGACAGGGGGGTTCACCCCTCCACTTT. It yields the protein CASSQKTGQGGSPLHF.

The rearrangement uses TRBV6-5 and TRBJ2-3; tentative D call: TRBD2 (5 bases). This CDR3 comprises 14 residues. The V gene's germline CDR1 is MNHEY and CDR2 SVGAGI. The V gene lost 6 bases and the J gene lost 1 base, with 11 bases spanning the gap. For the CDR3, the DNA is TGTGCCAGCAGACTAGAAGTGGGCACAGATACGCAGTATTTT. Amino acids: CASRLEVGTDTQYF.

V is TRBV7-9 and J is TRBJ1-2; 10 nucleotides align to TRBD1. J lost 5 bases, V lost 5 bases, and 8 bases had no gene match. Germline V lookup: CDR1 SEHNR, CDR2 FQNEAQ (reference sequence). This CDR3 region has 15 residues. CDR3 DNA sequence: TGTGCCAGCAGCCTCGAAGGGACAGGGGCATATGGCTACACCTTC. It specifies CASSLEGTGAYGYTF.

The rearrangement joins TRBV11-2 to TRBJ2-7; D gene ambiguous. Per the germline V gene, CDR1 is SGHAT and CDR2 is FQNNGV. The V end was cut by 2 bases, the J end by 5 bases, with 10 bases between. The CDR3 spans 13 residues. The CDR3 region is CASSLQPPNEQYF. DNA of the CDR3: TGTGCCAGCAGCTTACAACCACCTAACGAGCAGTACTTC.

The chain has TRBV5-1 and TRBJ1-6; TRBD1 agrees at 10 bases. This CDR3 region has 18 residues. Germline V gives CDR1 SGHRS, CDR2 YFSETQ. V lost 0 bases and J lost 5; bases outside the gene matches: 8. Here the CDR3 reads CASSLGRDRGIHNSPLHF. The CDR3 DNA follows: TGCGCCAGCAGCTTGGGCCGGGACAGGGGCATTCATAATTCACCCCTCCACTTT.

V gene TRBV3-1 (or the pseudogene TRBV3-2) combines with J gene TRBJ2-5; 7 bases are shared with TRBD1. V gave up 4 bases and J gave up 7 bases; unmatched junction bases: 15. Looked up from germline, CDR1 is LGHDT and CDR2 is YNNKEL (reference sequence). There are 16 residues in the CDR3. The CDR3 bases are TGTGCCAGCAGCCCCCGCCGGCAACAGGGGCTGTTGACCCAGTACTTC. It translates to CASSPRRQQGLLTQYF.

This chain links TRBV4-1 with TRBJ1-5, with a possible D match to TRBD1 (6 bases). V shed 4 bases and J shed 2 bases, with 15 bases lying between them. Germline values: CDR1 MGHRA, CDR2 YSYEKL. The CDR3 is 16 residues long. The DNA of the CDR3 is TGCGCCAGCAGCCCCCAGGGCTGGGGGCGCAATCAGCCCCAGCATTTT. This encodes CASSPQGWGRNQPQHF.

This clone showed up just a few times. The J gene is TRBJ1-5, the V gene TRBV6-5; no firm D call. Trimming stripped 5 bases from V and 1 base from J, with 9 bases between. The CDR3 length is 14 residues. Germline V gives CDR1 MNHEY, CDR2 SVGAGI. The CDR3 nucleotides read TGTGCCAGCAGTAGCCAACTCAGCAATCAGCCCCAGCATTTT. Translating gives CASSSQLSNQPQHF.

This chain connects TRBV20-1 to TRBJ2-3; 10 positions agree with TRBD2. The CDR3 is 15 residues long. Germline V gene lookup returns CDR1 DFQATT and CDR2 SNEGSKA (reference sequence). Trimming cost V 3 bases and J 4 bases; bases outside gene matches: 7. The CDR3 protein is CSASLAGVGADTQYF. CDR3 bases: TGCAGTGCTAGTCTAGCGGGGGTAGGCGCAGATACGCAGTATTTT.

This chain uses TRBV5-1 with TRBJ1-2, with TRBD1 matching over 7 bases. The germline V gene encodes CDR1 SGHRS and CDR2 YFSETQ. The CDR3 consists of 16 residues. V trimming: 4 bases; J trimming: 8 bases; junction bases outside the gene matches: 17. The CDR3 DNA reads as TGCGCCAGCAGCCCCCAGGGAGACAGGGTTCGTGTGGGCTACACCTTC. Its translation: CASSPQGDRVRVGYTF.

J is TRBJ2-3 and V is TRBV5-1; 8 bases agree with TRBD2. The CDR3 is 14 residues long. Germline V lookup: CDR1 SGHRS, CDR2 YFSETQ. J lost 3 bases, V lost 3 bases, and 3 bases had no gene match. CDR3 residues: CASSSQRGTDTQYF. The CDR3 nucleotides are TGCGCCAGCAGCTCCCAGCGGGGGACAGATACGCAGTATTTT.

This chain links TRBV10-1 with TRBJ2-3, with D possibly being TRBD2 (5 bases). V shed 3 bases and J shed 3 bases, with 7 bases lying between them. The CDR3 has 13 residues. Germline CDR1 WNHNN, CDR2 SYGVQD (reference sequence). The CDR3 DNA follows: TGCGCCAGCAGTGAAAGGAGGACAGATACGCAGTATTTT. Its protein product is CASSERRTDTQYF.